These 9 T cell receptor beta chains were sequenced from one sample in a study of identical twins. TCRdb re-called the 5' RACE reads with MiXCR, one entry per CDR3 protein. Of 1.5 million to 2 million distinct CDR3 sequences in the sample, 32% are singletons; the top ten hold about 0.3%. Sequenced: cord blood. These receptor sequences come from a newborn girl in good health.

This clonotype was detected only a few times. The J gene is TRBJ1-2, the V gene TRBV28; D gene ambiguous. CDR1 is MDHEN, CDR2 SYDVKM, per germline. Trimming pared 5 bases from V and 0 bases from J, leaving 7 bases between. This CDR3 has 13 residues. CDR3 region: CASSQSPNYGYTF. DNA for the CDR3: TGTGCCAGCAGTCAGAGTCCTAACTATGGCTACACCTTC.

The chain employs TRBV12-5 and TRBJ2-3, with 8 bases aligning to TRBD2. The germline V gene has CDR1 LGHNT and CDR2 FRNRAP. The CDR3 runs to 14 residues. J lost 3 bases, V lost 7 bases, and 6 bases had no gene match. The CDR3 sequence: CASAREGQTDTQYF. In nucleotides, the CDR3 is TGTGCTAGTGCCCGGGAGGGGCAAACAGATACGCAGTATTTT.

The chain is built from TRBV12-3 or TRBV12-4 and TRBJ1-5, with D possibly being TRBD1 (5 bases). Trimming stripped 5 bases from V and 4 bases from J, with 12 bases between. The CDR3 runs to 14 residues. CDR3 nucleotides: TGTGCCAGCAGTCGGGACGATAATAATCAGCCCCAGCATTTT. Translated: CASSRDDNNQPQHF.

This clonotype was detected only a few times. The chain has TRBV7-9 and TRBJ2-5, with D possibly TRBD2 on 5 matching bases. CDR3 length: 14 residues. The V end was cut by 1 base, the J end by 6 bases, with 12 bases between. Germline CDR1 and CDR2: SEHNR and FQNEAQ (reference sequence). CDR3 nucleotides: TGTGCCAGCAGCTTAGATGGAGGTCTCAAGACCCAGTACTTC. Encoded protein: CASSLDGGLKTQYF.

This clonotype was seen a handful of times. This sequence joins TRBV7-9 and TRBJ1-4, with D perhaps TRBD1 (6 bases). The CDR3 extends over 16 amino acids. From germline, CDR1 is SEHNR and CDR2 FQNEAQ (reference sequence). Trimming pared 2 bases from V and 5 bases from J, leaving 15 bases between. CDR3 in amino acids: CASSLRAGDYNEKLFF. The CDR3 region has the DNA TGTGCCAGCAGCTTACGTGCAGGGGACTACAATGAAAAACTGTTTTTT.

The chain recombines TRBV11-1 with TRBJ2-1; tentative D call: TRBD1 (5 bases). The CDR3 loop spans 15 amino acids. Germline-derived CDR1 and CDR2 are SGHAT and FQDESV (reference sequence). The germline V and J ends were trimmed by 5 bases and 5 bases, with 16 bases remaining between them. The CDR3 DNA reads TGTGCCAGCAGCACTCAGGGAAACCCTAACAATGAGCAGTTCTTC. Translating it yields CASSTQGNPNNEQFF.

The V call is TRBV6-5, the J call TRBJ1-2; TRBD1 aligns across 7 bases. Germline values: CDR1 MNHEY, CDR2 SVGAGI. Unmatched junction bases numbered 6, after V lost 2 bases and J lost 3 bases. This CDR3 region has 15 residues. The CDR3 reads CASSYGSGQYYGYTF. The CDR3 nucleotides read TGTGCCAGCAGTTACGGGTCGGGACAGTACTATGGCTACACCTTC.

In its sample, this clonotype was seen a few times. The chain carries TRBV27 and TRBJ1-6; no clear D gene. Trimming took 1 base from V and 0 from J, leaving 7 bases between them. Germline V CDR1 and CDR2: MNHEY, SMNVEV (reference sequence). This CDR3 contains 16 residues. CDR3 protein: CASSLWPGSYNSPLHF. In nucleotides, the CDR3 is TGTGCCAGCAGTTTATGGCCGGGCTCCTATAATTCACCCCTCCACTTT.

This clonotype was seen once. The gene calls are TRBV11-2 and TRBJ2-1, with a possible D match to TRBD2 (6 bases). The ends were cut back, 8 bases at V and 1 base at J, with 9 bases in the middle. The CDR3 has 13 residues. Germline V gene data show CDR1 as SGHAT and CDR2 as FQNNGV. CDR3 DNA sequence: TGTGCCAGCGGAGGGGAGTCCTACAATGAGCAGTTCTTC. As protein: CASGGESYNEQFF.